This entry lists 27 T cell receptor beta chains sequenced from one sample in a study of CD8 T cells in Susac syndrome. cDNA came from around 0.54 to 1 ug RNA primed by random hexamers. A single record per CDR3 protein comes from TCRdb applying MiXCR to the immunoSEQ multiplex PCR reads. The repertoire consists of some 22,000 distinct CDR3 sequences, with 85% to 95% occurring once and the leading ten covering about 0.29%. Sequencing was done on a sample of CD8+ T cells from PBMCs. The receptor set was obtained from a human donor in good health.

V gene TRBV10-3 combines with J gene TRBJ2-1; no clear D gene. The germline CDR1 and CDR2 sequences are ENHRY and SYGVKD. V was shortened by 3 bases and J by 0 bases, with 6 bases between the two germline ends. This CDR3 has 14 amino acids. In nucleotides, the CDR3 is TGTGCCATCAGTGATGATAGCTCCTACAATGAGCAGTTCTTC. Encoded protein: CAISDDSSYNEQFF.

V and J are TRBV4-3 and TRBJ2-3; D is possibly TRBD1 (6 bases). Trimming removed 0 bases from V and 3 bases from J, with 13 bases in between. Germline-derived CDR1 and CDR2 are LGHNA and YSLEER. This CDR3 is 16 amino acids long. The CDR3 nucleotides are TGCGCCAGCAGCCAAGATCGGCGAACAGGGACAGATACGCAGTATTTT. Translating it yields CASSQDRRTGTDTQYF.

This clonotype appeared a single time. This sequence joins TRBV24-1 and TRBJ2-5; D might be TRBD1 (5 bases). The CDR3 is 14 residues long. V was cut by 5 bases and J by 4 bases, with 13 bases left in between. From germline, CDR1 is KGHDR and CDR2 SFDVKD. The CDR3 loop is CATSGQFFRETQYF. DNA of the CDR3: TGTGCCACCAGTGGACAGTTCTTCCGAGAGACCCAGTACTTC.

The genes are TRBV6-2 or TRBV6-3 and TRBJ1-1; the D is unclear. Looked up from germline, CDR1 is MNHEY and CDR2 is SVGEGT. The V gene lost 2 bases and the J gene lost 6 bases, with 16 bases spanning the gap. The CDR3 is 15 amino acids. Written as DNA, the CDR3 is TGTGCCAGCAGTTACGGATCAGTAGAGTATCCTGAAGCTTTCTTT. Amino acids: CASSYGSVEYPEAFF.

The chain recombines TRBV4-1 with TRBJ2-5; D remains unclear. The germline V and J ends were trimmed by 1 base and 6 bases, with 9 bases remaining between them. Germline values: CDR1 MGHRA, CDR2 YSYEKL. CDR3 length equals 13 residues. The CDR3: CASSQGVSKTQYF. The CDR3 coding sequence is TGCGCCAGCAGCCAAGGGGTGTCAAAGACCCAGTACTTC.

The genes are TRBV7-9 and TRBJ1-1; 7 bases agree with TRBD1. The J segment lost 0 bases and the V segment lost 6 bases, leaving 4 bases of the junction unmatched. Per the germline V gene, CDR1 is SEHNR and CDR2 is FQNEAQ (reference sequence). This CDR3 spans 14 amino acids. CDR3 nucleotide sequence: TGTGCCAGCAGGTCGGGACAGCTGAACACTGAAGCTTTCTTT. It encodes CASRSGQLNTEAFF.

This rearrangement joins TRBV6-2 or TRBV6-3 to TRBJ2-4, with 9 bases aligning to TRBD2. Germline assignment: CDR1 MNHEY and CDR2 SVGEGT. The CDR3 length is 16 residues. J lost 10 bases, V lost 2 bases, and 12 bases had no gene match. CDR3 coding DNA: TGTGCCAGCAGTTACATCCTAGCGGGGCCCGGAGGGATTCAGTACTTC. Translating it yields CASSYILAGPGGIQYF.

The count of this clonotype is one. This chain links TRBV7-8 with TRBJ2-1; D call uncertain. Germline V CDR1 and CDR2: SGHVS, FQNEAQ. Trimming left V 1 base short and J 8 bases short, with 9 bases between. This CDR3 contains 13 residues. The CDR3 here is CASSLGVGDEQFF. CDR3 nucleotide sequence: TGTGCCAGCAGCTTAGGGGTGGGTGATGAGCAGTTCTTC.

V usage is TRBV20-1 and J usage is TRBJ2-1; D gene uncertain. V lost 2 bases and J lost 1, with 12 bases in between. The V gene's germline CDR1 is DFQATT and CDR2 SNEGSKA (reference sequence). The CDR3 has 15 residues. CDR3 amino acids: CSARLDELSYNEQFF. The CDR3 bases are TGCAGTGCTAGATTGGACGAACTTTCCTACAATGAGCAGTTCTTC.

The V call is TRBV20-1, the J call TRBJ2-3, with a possible D match to TRBD1 (6 bases). The CDR3 is 17 residues long. Germline CDR1 DFQATT, CDR2 SNEGSKA (reference sequence). V lost 1 base and J 1 base, leaving 18 bases between the germline ends. CDR3 nucleotides: TGCAGTGCTAGAGCTATTCCCTCTGGACAGCGCACAGATACGCAGTATTTT. Its protein product is CSARAIPSGQRTDTQYF.

This chain's CDR3 is CASSPGQDTGELFF. CDR3 DNA sequence: TGTGCCAGCAGCCCGGGACAGGACACCGGGGAGCTGTTTTTT. J is TRBJ2-2 and V is TRBV6-2 or TRBV6-3, with TRBD1 identical over 8 bases. After removal of 6 bases from V and 3 bases from J, the junction contained 3 bases not matched to a gene. The length of the CDR3 is 14 residues. Germline CDR1 and CDR2: MNHEY and SVGEGT.

This clonotype was detected only once. V and J are TRBV5-1 and TRBJ2-5, with D unresolved. Germline assignment: CDR1 SGHRS and CDR2 YFSETQ. The germline V and J ends were trimmed by 5 bases and 5 bases, with 7 bases remaining between them. The CDR3 has 11 residues. The CDR3 nucleotides are TGCGCCAGCAGATTAGGCGAGACCCAGTACTTC. Its protein product is CASRLGETQYF.

V and J are TRBV7-2 and TRBJ2-5; D call uncertain. V was cut by 0 bases and J by 1 base, with 12 bases left in between. CDR1 is SGHTA, CDR2 FQGNSA, per germline. This CDR3 is 16 amino acids long. The CDR3 loop is CASSLAFKSAQETQYF. The DNA of the CDR3 is TGTGCCAGCAGCTTAGCGTTCAAGAGCGCCCAAGAGACCCAGTACTTC.

This sequence joins TRBV18 and TRBJ1-2; tentatively, D is TRBD1 (5 bases). The CDR3 is 13 amino acids. Trimming stripped 2 bases from V and 8 bases from J, with 12 bases between. Germline CDR1 is KGHSH and CDR2 is LQKENI. CDR3 bases: TGTGCCAGCTCACCAGACGGGGGTATGGGCTACACCTTC. It encodes CASSPDGGMGYTF.

The V call is TRBV27, the J call TRBJ2-7, with 10 bases lining up with TRBD1. The CDR3 has 15 residues. The J segment lost 3 bases and the V segment lost 5 bases, leaving 7 bases of the junction unmatched. Germline V gene lookup returns CDR1 MNHEY and CDR2 SMNVEV (reference sequence). CDR3 amino acids: CASSRTGGAFYEQYF. The CDR3 region has the DNA TGTGCCAGCAGTCGGACAGGGGGTGCTTTCTACGAGCAGTACTTC.

The chain is built from TRBV4-3 and TRBJ1-2; D not resolved. The germline gives CDR1 LGHNA, CDR2 YSLEER. With 3 bases removed from V and 5 bases from J, the gap between germline ends came to 19 bases. The CDR3 totals 16 residues. CDR3 sequence: CASSQGSGVEIYGYTF. The CDR3 DNA reads TGCGCCAGCAGCCAGGGGTCGGGTGTTGAAATATATGGCTACACCTTC.

The J gene is TRBJ2-7, the V gene TRBV4-3; no reliable D call. With 3 bases removed from V and 1 base from J, the gap between germline ends came to 10 bases. The germline gives CDR1 LGHNA, CDR2 YSLEER. This CDR3 has 14 amino acids. The CDR3 DNA reads as TGCGCCAGCAGCCACTACAGTGGGTCCTACGAGCAGTACTTC. As protein: CASSHYSGSYEQYF.

The chain has TRBV24-1 and TRBJ1-5, with 8 bases lining up with TRBD1. This CDR3 is built from 14 residues. V was pared by 9 bases and J by 3 bases, with 6 bases of the junction left unmatched. Germline CDR1 KGHDR, CDR2 SFDVKD. The chain's CDR3 is CATEATGDNQPQHF. CDR3 sequence (DNA): TGTGCCACCGAAGCGACAGGGGACAATCAGCCCCAGCATTTT.

The CDR3: CASSSAGGDHYEQYF. The CDR3 bases are TGTGCCAGCAGCTCCGCGGGCGGGGACCACTACGAGCAGTACTTC. V and J are TRBV7-2 and TRBJ2-7; a possible D gene is TRBD2 (6 bases). The CDR3 sequence is 15 residues long. Germline loops: CDR1 SGHTA, CDR2 FQGNSA. Deletions cut 4 bases from V and 3 bases from J, with 16 bases between.

The chain couples TRBV25-1 to TRBJ1-2; 9 bases align to TRBD1. With V trimmed by 8 bases and J by 5 bases, 21 bases remained unmatched. The germline V gene encodes CDR1 MGHDK and CDR2 SYGVNS. The CDR3 runs to 18 residues. The CDR3 DNA sequence: TGTGCCAGCCGCGCCGGGACAGGGAGCGCCAGCTTTTCATATGGCTACACCTTC. Translated: CASRAGTGSASFSYGYTF.

CDR3 amino acids: CASRGQEDNEQFF. The CDR3 nucleotides are TGTGCCTCCAGGGGCCAGGAAGACAATGAGCAGTTCTTC. V usage is TRBV10-3 and J usage is TRBJ2-1, with D possibly matching TRBD1 (6 bases). V was trimmed by 11 bases and J by 5 bases, leaving 16 bases between them. CDR1 and CDR2 (germline): ENHRY, SYGVKD. This CDR3 contains 13 residues.

The chain links TRBV6-6 to TRBJ2-7, with 8 bases aligning to TRBD1. Per the germline V gene, CDR1 is MNHNY and CDR2 is SVGAGI (reference sequence). Trimming cost V 2 bases and J 2 bases; bases outside gene matches: 5. This CDR3 region has 15 residues. The CDR3 spells CASSYGTGGAYEQYF. The CDR3 nucleotides read TGTGCCAGCAGTTACGGAACAGGGGGTGCCTACGAGCAGTACTTC.

V is TRBV5-1 and J is TRBJ2-7, with D unresolved. This CDR3 has 13 amino acids. CDR1 SGHRS and CDR2 YFSETQ come from the germline V gene. V lost 3 bases, J lost 3 bases, and 10 bases lay in between. CDR3 loop: CASSSDPFYEQYF. The CDR3, as DNA: TGCGCCAGCAGCTCGGACCCATTCTACGAGCAGTACTTC.

The genes are TRBV25-1 and TRBJ1-1; 7 bases map to TRBD1. Germline lookup yields CDR1 MGHDK and CDR2 SYGVNS. The CDR3 loop spans 15 amino acids. After removal of 7 bases from V and 1 base from J, the junction contained 9 bases not matched to a gene. This CDR3 is CASMYSGTANTEAFF. CDR3 bases: TGTGCCAGCATGTACAGTGGGACAGCGAACACTGAAGCTTTCTTT.

V gene TRBV13 combines with J gene TRBJ2-7, with TRBD1 matching over 7 bases. The CDR3 runs 15 residues. The J segment lost 0 bases and the V segment lost 1 base, leaving 3 bases of the junction unmatched. Per germline, CDR1 PRHDT and CDR2 FYEKMQ (reference sequence). This CDR3 reads CASSLEGQSSYEQYF. The CDR3 DNA reads as TGTGCCAGCAGCTTAGAGGGACAGAGCTCCTACGAGCAGTACTTC.

This clonotype was seen a few times. The CDR3 loop is CASRQTGGLTNEKLFF. The CDR3 bases are TGTGCCAGCAGGCAGACAGGGGGGTTAACTAATGAAAAACTGTTTTTT. The chain carries TRBV7-2 and TRBJ1-4; 9 nucleotides match TRBD1. The CDR3 totals 16 residues. Germline CDR1 is SGHTA and CDR2 is FQGNSA. The V and J ends lost 6 bases and 1 base, in that order; junction bases with no gene match: 6.

V gene TRBV27 combines with J gene TRBJ2-7; D unclear. The germline CDR1 and CDR2 sequences are MNHEY and SMNVEV (reference sequence). V was trimmed by 1 base and J by 1 base, leaving 5 bases between them. The CDR3 covers 13 residues. The CDR3 DNA follows: TGTGCCAGCAGTTTATTCAAATCCTACGAGCAGTACTTC. It encodes CASSLFKSYEQYF.